A single sample is the source of the 14 T cell receptor beta chains below, sequenced in a study of beta chain features in type 1 diabetes. General study points: TCRB CDR3 length was moderately but significantly reduced in all four CD4+ subsets of Type 1 diabetes patients.

The antigens for these receptors are not known. Sequencing targeted expressed TCRB transcripts, as all isolated RNA had been reverse transcribed. TCRdb's copy holds only in-frame clones and misses some; the assay was immunoSEQ multiplex PCR. The table shows some 360,000 clones, with roughly a tenth occurring only once. Sequenced input: central memory CD4+ T cells from blood. Receptor source: a man younger than 40 with type 1 diabetes.

The sample holds many counts of this clone. The chain carries TRBV28 and TRBJ2-7; a possible D gene is TRBD2 (6 bases). The V gene's germline CDR1 is MDHEN and CDR2 SYDVKM. This CDR3 has 14 residues. Trimming pared 8 bases from V and 5 bases from J, leaving 19 bases between. The CDR3 loop is CASLPGVTTHEQYF. The CDR3 DNA follows: TGTGCCAGCCTTCCGGGAGTCACCACCCACGAGCAGTACTTC.

This clone came up a few times. The rearrangement uses TRBV28 and TRBJ1-4; no definite D call. Germline CDR1 and CDR2: MDHEN and SYDVKM. The CDR3 has 12 residues. The ends were cut back, 6 bases at V and 6 bases at J, with 8 bases in the middle. CDR3 amino acids: CASRGWDEKLFF. Here the CDR3 DNA reads TGTGCCAGCAGAGGGTGGGATGAAAAACTGTTTTTT. The variable domain in full, with the rest retrieved from reference TRBV28 and TRBJ1-4, is DVKVTQSSRYLVKRTGEKVFLECVQDMDHENMFWYRQDPGLGLRLIYFSYDVKMKEKGDIPEGYSVSREKKERFSLILESASTNQTSMYLCASRGWDEKLFFGSGTQLSVL.

A few counts support this clone. V gene TRBV13 combines with J gene TRBJ1-6; 9 bases are shared with TRBD1. This CDR3 is built from 17 residues. From germline, CDR1 is PRHDT and CDR2 FYEKMQ (reference sequence). V trimming: 3 bases; J trimming: 5 bases; junction bases outside the gene matches: 8. CDR3 amino acids: CASSFNRDRANNSPLHF. CDR3 bases: TGTGCCAGCAGCTTTAATAGGGACAGGGCAAATAATTCACCCCTCCACTTT.

This clone appeared a few times. The chain has TRBV19 and TRBJ2-5; D gene uncertain. The CDR3 spans 13 residues. CDR1 LNHDA and CDR2 SQIVND come from the germline V gene (reference sequence). The V end was cut by 5 bases, the J end by 2 bases, with 9 bases between. DNA for the CDR3: TGTGCCAGTAGTTTGCAACTGCAAGAGACCCAGTACTTC. This translates into CASSLQLQETQYF.

The chain couples TRBV2 to TRBJ2-6, with TRBD1 as a possible D gene (5 bases). CDR1 and CDR2 (germline): SNHLY, FYNNEI. This CDR3 spans 16 amino acids. V lost 4 bases to trimming and J lost 2 bases, with 12 bases between them. The CDR3 bases are TGTGCCAGCAGTGTTGTGGTAGGGGCTGGGGCCAACGTCCTGACTTTC. Encoded protein: CASSVVVGAGANVLTF. Using reference TRBV2 and TRBJ2-6 for the parts outside the CDR3, the full variable domain is EPEVTQTPSHQVTQMGQEVILRCVPISNHLYFYWYRQILGQKVEFLVSFYNNEISEKSEIFDDQFSVERPDGSNFTLKIRSTKLEDSAMYFCASSVVVGAGANVLTFGAGSRLTVL.

This clone came up a few times. The chain has TRBV7-2 and TRBJ2-5, with TRBD2 identical over 11 bases. The V gene end was trimmed by 3 bases and the J gene end by 4 bases; junction bases not matched to a gene: 7. The CDR3 is 16 residues long. Germline CDR1 reads SGHTA; CDR2 reads FQGNSA. As DNA, the CDR3 is TGTGCCAGCAGCTTGAGTAGCGGGAGGGCCGGAGAGACCCAGTACTTC. It yields the protein CASSLSSGRAGETQYF.

V gene TRBV4-3 combines with J gene TRBJ1-2, with D unresolved. CDR1 and CDR2 from the germline V gene are LGHNA and YSLEER. The CDR3 covers 13 residues. V lost 1 base to trimming and J lost 0 bases, with 3 bases between them. The CDR3: CASSQVPNYGYTF. Written as DNA, the CDR3 is TGCGCCAGCAGCCAAGTTCCTAACTATGGCTACACCTTC.

This rearrangement joins TRBV7-2 to TRBJ2-7; 7 bases agree with TRBD1. The CDR3 consists of 14 residues. J was trimmed by 3 bases and V by 1 base; bases with no gene match: 3. CDR1 is SGHTA and CDR2 is FQGNSA in the germline V gene. CDR3 amino acids: CASSLVRGSYEQYF. In DNA form, the CDR3 reads TGTGCCAGCAGCTTAGTCAGGGGGAGCTACGAGCAGTACTTC.

V usage is TRBV27 and J usage is TRBJ2-3; TRBD1 matches at 9 bases. Germline CDR1 and CDR2: MNHEY and SMNVEV (reference sequence). The CDR3 runs 19 residues. V lost 5 bases, J lost 0 bases, and 15 bases stayed unmatched. As DNA, the CDR3 is TGTGCCAGCAGTCGCCCTCTGGGGACAGGGCGGGCTAGCACAGATACGCAGTATTTT. It specifies CASSRPLGTGRASTDTQYF.

The CDR3 loop reads CASSSPGRQRTYEQYF. In nucleotides, the CDR3 is TGTGCCAGCAGTTCACCAGGGAGACAGCGTACCTACGAGCAGTACTTC. The chain combines TRBV28 with TRBJ2-7, with D possibly being TRBD1 or TRBD2 (5 bases each). Germline V CDR1 and CDR2: MDHEN, SYDVKM. The CDR3 has 16 residues. The V end lost 4 bases, the J end lost 2 bases, and 18 bases lay between the germline ends.

This clone came up a few times. V usage is TRBV5-1 and J usage is TRBJ2-5; TRBD2 matches at 11 bases. CDR1 and CDR2 from the germline V gene are SGHRS and YFSETQ. After removal of 5 bases from V and 5 bases from J, the junction contained 5 bases not matched to a gene. CDR3 length equals 14 residues. CDR3 DNA: TGCGCCAGCAGTACTAGCGGGAGTGAGGAGACCCAGTACTTC. The encoded protein is CASSTSGSEETQYF.

This clone has only a few counts. The chain combines TRBV2 with TRBJ2-7; TRBD2 matches at 11 bases. Germline V gene lookup returns CDR1 SNHLY and CDR2 FYNNEI. V shed 5 bases and J 0 bases; nucleotides not matched to a gene: 3. This CDR3 has 15 amino acids. The CDR3 DNA sequence: TGTGCCAGCAGTAAGGGACTAGCGGCCTCCTACGAGCAGTACTTC. Translating gives CASSKGLAASYEQYF.

V usage is TRBV5-6 and J usage is TRBJ2-4, with D unresolved. The V gene's germline CDR1 is SGHDT and CDR2 YYEEEE. V was shortened by 2 bases and J by 0 bases, with 15 bases between the two germline ends. This CDR3 region has 17 residues. In DNA, the CDR3 is TGTGCCAGCAGCTTTTGGGCCTCACAATTAGCCAAAAACATTCAGTACTTC. The encoded protein is CASSFWASQLAKNIQYF.

This clone was detected only a few times. The chain links TRBV27 to TRBJ2-2; 10 positions match TRBD2. The length of the CDR3 is 17 residues. J was trimmed by 1 base and V by 6 bases; bases with no gene match: 8. Looked up from germline, CDR1 is MNHEY and CDR2 is SMNVEV (reference sequence). CDR3 in DNA: TGTGCCAGCAGCATACCTAGCGGGAGTAAGAACACCGGGGAGCTGTTTTTT. This translates into CASSIPSGSKNTGELFF.